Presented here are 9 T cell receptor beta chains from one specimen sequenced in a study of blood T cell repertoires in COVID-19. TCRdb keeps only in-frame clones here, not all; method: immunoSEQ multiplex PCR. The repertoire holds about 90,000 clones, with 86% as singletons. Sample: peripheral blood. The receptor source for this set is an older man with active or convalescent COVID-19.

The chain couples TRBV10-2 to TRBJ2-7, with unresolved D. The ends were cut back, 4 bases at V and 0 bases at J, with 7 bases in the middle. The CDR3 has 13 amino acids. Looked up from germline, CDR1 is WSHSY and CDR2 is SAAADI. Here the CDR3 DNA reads TGCGCCAGCAGTGCGCGGCCCTCCTACGAGCAGTACTTC. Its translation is CASSARPSYEQYF.

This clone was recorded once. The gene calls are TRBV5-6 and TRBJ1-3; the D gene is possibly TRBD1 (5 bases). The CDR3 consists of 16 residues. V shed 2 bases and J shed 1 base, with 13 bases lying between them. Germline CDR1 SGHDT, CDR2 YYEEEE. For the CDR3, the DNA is TGTGCCAGCAGCTTCGGGGGTTGGGGGTCTGGAAACACCATATATTTT. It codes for CASSFGGWGSGNTIYF.

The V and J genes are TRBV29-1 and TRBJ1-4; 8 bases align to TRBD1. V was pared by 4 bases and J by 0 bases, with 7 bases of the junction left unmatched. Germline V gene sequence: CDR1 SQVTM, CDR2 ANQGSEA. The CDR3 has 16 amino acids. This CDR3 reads CSVGGQENATNEKLFF. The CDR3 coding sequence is TGCAGCGTTGGGGGACAGGAAAATGCAACTAATGAAAAACTGTTTTTT.

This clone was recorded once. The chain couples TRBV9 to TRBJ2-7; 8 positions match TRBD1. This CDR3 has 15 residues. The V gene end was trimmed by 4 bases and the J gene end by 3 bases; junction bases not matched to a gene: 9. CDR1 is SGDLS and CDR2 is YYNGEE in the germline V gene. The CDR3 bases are TGTGCCAGCAGCCCAACAGGGGGAAGTATCTACGAGCAGTACTTC. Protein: CASSPTGGSIYEQYF.

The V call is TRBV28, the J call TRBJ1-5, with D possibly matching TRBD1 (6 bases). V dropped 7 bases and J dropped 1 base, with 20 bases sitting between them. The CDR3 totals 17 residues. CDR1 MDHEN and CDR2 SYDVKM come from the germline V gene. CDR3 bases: TGTGCCAGCAATGAAGGGGGGGGCGTTGGGAGCAATCAGCCCCAGCATTTT. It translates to CASNEGGGVGSNQPQHF.

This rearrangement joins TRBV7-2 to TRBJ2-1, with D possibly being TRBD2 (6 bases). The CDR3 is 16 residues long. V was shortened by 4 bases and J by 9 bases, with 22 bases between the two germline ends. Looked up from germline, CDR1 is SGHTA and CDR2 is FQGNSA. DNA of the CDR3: TGTGCCAGCAGCTCCCTGGGCGGGAAGAGCGGCGGTGAGCAGTTCTTC. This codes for CASSSLGGKSGGEQFF.

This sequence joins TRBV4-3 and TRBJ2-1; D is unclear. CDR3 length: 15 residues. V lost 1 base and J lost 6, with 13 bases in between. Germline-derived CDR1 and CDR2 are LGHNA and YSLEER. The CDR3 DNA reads TGCGCCAGCAGCCAAGGCCCCCCCGGTCCCAATGAGCAGTTCTTC. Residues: CASSQGPPGPNEQFF.

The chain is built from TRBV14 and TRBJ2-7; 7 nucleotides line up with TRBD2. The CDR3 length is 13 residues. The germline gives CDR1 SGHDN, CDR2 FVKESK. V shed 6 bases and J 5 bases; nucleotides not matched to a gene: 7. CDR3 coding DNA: TGTGCCAGCAGGTCGGGCGGGAGTCACGAGCAGTACTTC. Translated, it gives CASRSGGSHEQYF.

The CDR3 region has the DNA TGTGCCAGCAGTCCCGGCGAGGTATCCTCTGGGGCCAACGTCCTGACTTTC. Amino acids: CASSPGEVSSGANVLTF. This rearrangement joins TRBV6-2 or TRBV6-3 to TRBJ2-6; no clear D gene. CDR1 is MNHEY and CDR2 is SVGEGT in the germline V gene. The CDR3 covers 17 residues. The V gene lost 5 bases and the J gene lost 0 bases, with 14 bases spanning the gap.